Listed below are T cell receptor beta chains from one sample, sequenced in a study of blood T cell repertoires in COVID-19. Data came from immunoSEQ multiplex PCR; TCRdb stores just in-frame clones and leaves some out. The sample records 330,000 or so clones, about nine tenths being singletons. Sequenced input: PBMCs or T cells enriched from blood (not recorded which). These receptors were taken from a woman aged 25 to 39 who had been exposed to COVID-19. The CDR3 runs from the conserved cysteine through the conserved F or W. D genes are given only for firm matches. The size field is filled for only some rows; it gives once, few, many or a size class.

d_call,cdr3_length,j_call,clone_size,v_call,cdr3_nt,cdr3_aa
NA,13,TRBJ2-7,NA,TRBV5-4,TGTGCCAGCAGCCTCCCTAGCTCCTACGAGCAGTACTTC,CASSLPSSYEQYF
TRBD1,16,TRBJ1-2,NA,TRBV9,TGTGCCAGCAGCGTAGAGGGACAGGGGAATAGCTATGGCTACACCTTC,CASSVEGQGNSYGYTF
NA,14,TRBJ2-2,NA,TRBV7-7,TGTGCTAGCAGCTTAGGCGGGAACACCGGGGAGCTGTTTTTT,CASSLGGNTGELFF
NA,13,TRBJ1-2,NA,TRBV5-3,TGTGCCAGAAGCCCTAGCAGGGGACATGGCTACACCTTC,CARSPSRGHGYTF
NA,15,TRBJ1-5,once,TRBV19,TGTGCCAGTAGCCCGCGCAGGGTTGGCAATCAGCCCCAGCATTTT,CASSPRRVGNQPQHF
NA,12,TRBJ1-2,NA,TRBV28,TGTGCCAGCAGTGCCTCCCGAGGGGGCTACACCTTC,CASSASRGGYTF
NA,15,TRBJ2-5,NA,TRBV18,TGTGCCAGCTCACCACCGGTGCCAAATGAGAAGACCCAGTACTTC,CASSPPVPNEKTQYF
NA,13,TRBJ1-1,NA,TRBV5-6,TGTGCCAGCAGCTTAGTCTCAGTCACTGAAGCTTTCTTT,CASSLVSVTEAFF
TRBD1,15,TRBJ1-1,NA,TRBV7-3,TGTGCCAGCAGCTTAGGGACAGGGGAGCACACTGAAGCTTTCTTT,CASSLGTGEHTEAFF
TRBD1,15,TRBJ2-5,NA,TRBV5-1,TGCGCCAGCAGCTGGCGGGGACAGGGGGGAGAGACCCAGTACTTC,CASSWRGQGGETQYF
NA,13,TRBJ1-5,NA,TRBV7-9,TGTGCCAGCAGCTTAGAACCACTAGGGCCCCAGCATTTT,CASSLEPLGPQHF
NA,15,TRBJ1-2,once,TRBV3-1/TRBV3-2,TGTGCCAGCAGCCTGAGAGGCGGGGATAAGGGTGGCTACACCTTC,CASSLRGGDKGGYTF
NA,14,TRBJ1-6,NA,TRBV5-1,TGCGCCAGCACCGTGGGGGGGGATAATTCACCCCTCCACTTT,CASTVGGDNSPLHF
NA,15,TRBJ2-3,few,TRBV5-1,TGCGCCAGCAGCTTGGACGGGAGTCCCACAGATACGCAGTATTTT,CASSLDGSPTDTQYF
NA,14,TRBJ2-2,NA,TRBV30,TGTGCCTGGAGTAAAGAGGGTCGTCCCGGGGAGCTGTTTTTT,CAWSKEGRPGELFF
TRBD2,14,TRBJ2-4,once,TRBV7-9,TGTGCCAGCAGCCCCGGACTAGCAGGTCACATTCAGTACTTC,CASSPGLAGHIQYF
TRBD1,16,TRBJ2-1,NA,TRBV7-8,TGTGCCAGCAGCCGAGGACAGGGTGGATGGTACAATGAGCAGTTCTTC,CASSRGQGGWYNEQFF
TRBD1,14,TRBJ1-2,NA,TRBV28,TGTGCCAGCAGCATGGACAGGGAAGGGTATGGCTACACCTTC,CASSMDREGYGYTF
NA,12,TRBJ1-2,NA,TRBV28,TGTGCCAGCAGTTTATCAGGATATGGCTACACCTTC,CASSLSGYGYTF
NA,16,TRBJ1-1,NA,TRBV13,TGTGCCAGCACCCGAGGATTTGGGAGCTCGGGCACTGAAGCTTTCTTT,CASTRGFGSSGTEAFF
NA,14,TRBJ2-3,NA,TRBV2,TGTGCCAGCAGTCGTTCACTTCGCACAGATACGCAGTATTTT,CASSRSLRTDTQYF
NA,15,TRBJ1-1,NA,TRBV10-3,TGTGCCATCAGTGTCCGACAAGAAATGAACACTGAAGCTTTCTTT,CAISVRQEMNTEAFF
TRBD2,15,TRBJ2-2,NA,TRBV6-5,TGTGCCAGCAGTTACTCGGCGGGGGGGGCCGGGGAGCTGTTTTTT,CASSYSAGGAGELFF
TRBD1,16,TRBJ2-7,NA,TRBV5-1,TGCGCCAGCAGCTCCCTGACAGGGACCTATAACTACGAGCAGTACTTC,CASSSLTGTYNYEQYF
TRBD1,18,TRBJ1-5,NA,TRBV28,TGTGCCAGCAGTTTCGAACAGGGGGGACTCTATAGCAATCAGCCCCAGCATTTT,CASSFEQGGLYSNQPQHF
TRBD2,15,TRBJ2-3,NA,TRBV29-1,TGCAGCGCAGCCGGGACTAGCGGGAACACAGATACGCAGTATTTT,CSAAGTSGNTDTQYF
NA,12,TRBJ1-5,NA,TRBV6-2/TRBV6-3,TGTGCCAGCAGTTCCTATGATCAGCCCCAGCATTTT,CASSSYDQPQHF
NA,16,TRBJ2-1,NA,TRBV7-3,TGTGCCAGCAGCTTTTTCCCTAGCGTATTCGACAATGAGCAGTTCTTC,CASSFFPSVFDNEQFF
NA,14,TRBJ1-2,NA,TRBV12-5,TGTGCTAGTGGTTTATTCATCGGTGGTGAGGGCTACACCTTC,CASGLFIGGEGYTF